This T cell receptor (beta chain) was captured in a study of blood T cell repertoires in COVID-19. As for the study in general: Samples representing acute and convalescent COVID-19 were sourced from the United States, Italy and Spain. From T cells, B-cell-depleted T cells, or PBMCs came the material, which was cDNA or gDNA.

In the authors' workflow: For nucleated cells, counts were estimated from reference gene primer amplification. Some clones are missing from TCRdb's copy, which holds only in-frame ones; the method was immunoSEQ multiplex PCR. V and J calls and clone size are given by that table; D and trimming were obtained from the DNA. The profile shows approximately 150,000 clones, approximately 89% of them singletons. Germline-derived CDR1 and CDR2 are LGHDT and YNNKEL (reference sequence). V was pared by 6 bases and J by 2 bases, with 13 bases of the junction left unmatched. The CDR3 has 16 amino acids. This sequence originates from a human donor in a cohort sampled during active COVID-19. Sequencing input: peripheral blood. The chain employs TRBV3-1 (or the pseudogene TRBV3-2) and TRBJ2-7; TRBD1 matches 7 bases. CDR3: CASSRLGATGPYEQYF. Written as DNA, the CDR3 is TGTGCCAGCAGTCGTCTTGGGGCGACAGGGCCCTACGAGCAGTACTTC.